Each of the 23 T cell receptor beta chains below was sequenced from the same sample in a study of blood T cell repertoires in COVID-19. Sequencing used immunoSEQ multiplex PCR; TCRdb keeps in-frame clones, though not all of them. The sample includes about 14,000 clones, approximately 80% seen only once; the top ten take approximately 28%. What was sequenced was peripheral blood. These receptors came from a woman in her fifties or sixties with active or convalescent COVID-19.

The V call is TRBV9, the J call TRBJ2-7, with 15 bases lining up with TRBD2. CDR3 size: 17 residues. Germline values: CDR1 SGDLS, CDR2 YYNGEE. V shed 2 bases and J 2 bases; nucleotides not matched to a gene: 5. The CDR3 DNA is TGTGCCAGCAGCGTTGGACTAGCGGGGGGGGGACCCTACGAGCAGTACTTC. Its protein is CASSVGLAGGGPYEQYF.

This chain connects TRBV7-6 to TRBJ2-2; D possibly corresponds to TRBD1 (5 bases). V was shortened by 5 bases and J by 1 base, with 17 bases between the two germline ends. Germline-derived CDR1 and CDR2 are SGHVS and FNYEAQ. The CDR3 length is 17 residues. CDR3 sequence: CASSQSKGRVNTGELFF. DNA for the CDR3: TGTGCCAGCAGCCAGTCCAAGGGCAGGGTGAACACCGGGGAGCTGTTTTTT.

This clone was seen a single time. This rearrangement joins TRBV5-1 to TRBJ2-2, with 7 bases fitting TRBD1. The CDR3 extends over 16 amino acids. The V gene's germline CDR1 is SGHRS and CDR2 YFSETQ. J lost 4 bases, V lost 2 bases, and 8 bases had no gene match. Here the CDR3 DNA reads TGCGCCAGCAGCTTATCTACAGGGGTGATCACCGGGGAGCTGTTTTTT. Residues: CASSLSTGVITGELFF.

This sequence joins TRBV4-1 and TRBJ1-6; 8 bases align to TRBD1. J gave up 11 bases and V 2 bases, and 11 bases lay outside the gene matches. The germline V gene has CDR1 MGHRA and CDR2 YSYEKL. CDR3 size: 16 residues. For the CDR3, the DNA is TGCGCCAGCAGCCAACCCAGGGGGCAGGAGTTAACACCCCTCCACTTT. Translating it yields CASSQPRGQELTPLHF.

This sequence joins TRBV6-2 or TRBV6-3 and TRBJ2-1; 10 bases are a match to TRBD2. The CDR3 contains 15 residues. Unmatched junction bases numbered 6, after V lost 6 bases and J lost 4 bases. Germline-derived CDR1 and CDR2 are MNHEY and SVGEGT. The CDR3 DNA is TGTGCCAGCAGCCCCACTAGCGGGATTTACAATGAGCAGTTCTTC. Its protein is CASSPTSGIYNEQFF.

This clone was detected only a few times. The V gene is TRBV27, the J gene TRBJ2-1; 11 bases line up with TRBD2. The germline V gene encodes CDR1 MNHEY and CDR2 SMNVEV (reference sequence). V was pared by 3 bases and J by 8 bases, with 6 bases of the junction left unmatched. The CDR3 is 15 amino acids. The CDR3 coding sequence is TGTGCCAGCAGTTTTCTAGCGGGGGGTTTGGATGAGCAGTTCTTC. It specifies CASSFLAGGLDEQFF.

This clone was observed once. The chain joins TRBV4-1 to TRBJ1-2; D is ambiguous. The CDR3 has 14 residues. Germline assignment: CDR1 MGHRA and CDR2 YSYEKL. V was pared by 1 base and J by 5 bases, with 11 bases between. The CDR3 protein is CASSQGQVRYGYTF. DNA for the CDR3: TGCGCCAGCAGCCAAGGCCAGGTTCGGTATGGCTACACCTTC.

The genes are TRBV9 and TRBJ2-2, with TRBD2 identical over 14 bases. The J segment lost 1 base and the V segment lost 3 bases, leaving 8 bases of the junction unmatched. The germline V gene has CDR1 SGDLS and CDR2 YYNGEE. The CDR3 runs to 19 residues. This CDR3 reads CASSDPGTSGRENTGELFF. The CDR3, as DNA: TGTGCCAGCAGCGACCCCGGGACTAGCGGGAGAGAGAACACCGGGGAGCTGTTTTTT. Based on the CDR3 plus reference TRBV9 and TRBJ2-2, the full variable domain is DSGVTQTPKHLITATGQRVTLRCSPRSGDLSVYWYQQSLDQGLQFLIQYYNGEERAKGNILERFSAQQFPDLHSELNLSSLELGDSALYFCASSDPGTSGRENTGELFFGEGSRLTVL.

This clone was observed a single time. The CDR3 loop reads CASSGSRELNEQFF. CDR3 nucleotides: TGTGCCAGTAGTGGATCCAGGGAATTGAATGAGCAGTTCTTC. The rearrangement joins TRBV19 to TRBJ2-1; D is perhaps TRBD1 (5 bases). Trimming removed 5 bases at V and 7 bases at J, with 15 bases between. Germline CDR1 LNHDA, CDR2 SQIVND (reference sequence). The CDR3 is 14 amino acids.

The chain combines TRBV4-2 with TRBJ2-7, with TRBD1 as a possible D gene (7 bases). Germline V gene lookup returns CDR1 LGHNA and CDR2 YNFKEQ. V was cut by 0 bases and J by 0 bases, with 21 bases left in between. The CDR3 is 19 amino acids. This CDR3 is CASSQENPSEGGSSYEQYF. The DNA of the CDR3 is TGTGCCAGCAGCCAAGAAAACCCTAGCGAAGGGGGCAGCTCCTACGAGCAGTACTTC.

V gene TRBV12-5 combines with J gene TRBJ2-5; the D gene is possibly TRBD2 (5 bases). CDR3 length equals 15 residues. The V end was cut by 3 bases, the J end by 5 bases, with 16 bases between. The germline gives CDR1 LGHNT, CDR2 FRNRAP. This CDR3 is CASGFSGSGGETQYF. CDR3 nucleotide sequence: TGTGCTAGTGGTTTCTCGGGCTCCGGCGGGGAGACCCAGTACTTC.

V gene TRBV5-1 combines with J gene TRBJ2-3; D might be TRBD1 (5 bases). Looked up from germline, CDR1 is SGHRS and CDR2 is YFSETQ. Trimming cost V 4 bases and J 8 bases, with 17 bases left between them. This CDR3 is 14 amino acids long. The CDR3: CASSNLDSQGTQYF. CDR3 DNA sequence: TGCGCCAGCAGCAACTTAGACAGCCAAGGTACGCAGTATTTT. Filled out from reference TRBV5-1 and TRBJ2-3, the complete variable domain reads KAGVTQTPRYLIKTRGQQVTLSCSPISGHRSVSWYQQTPGQGLQFLFEYFSETQRNKGNFPGRFSGRQFSNSRSEMNVSTLELGDSALYLCASSNLDSQGTQYFGPGTRLTVL.

This clone has just a few counts. The chain links TRBV5-1 to TRBJ1-6; TRBD1 is a possible D gene (5 bases). V shed 1 base and J shed 10 bases, with 12 bases lying between them. The CDR3 totals 14 residues. Germline V lookup: CDR1 SGHRS, CDR2 YFSETQ. CDR3 in DNA: TGCGCCAGCAGCTTGCAGGGTTTTGGCTCACCCCTCCACTTT. Its translation: CASSLQGFGSPLHF. Looking up the rest from reference TRBV5-1 and TRBJ1-6 gives the full variable domain: KAGVTQTPRYLIKTRGQQVTLSCSPISGHRSVSWYQQTPGQGLQFLFEYFSETQRNKGNFPGRFSGRQFSNSRSEMNVSTLELGDSALYLCASSLQGFGSPLHFGNGTRLTVT.

This clone was detected only once. The V gene is TRBV3-1 (or the pseudogene TRBV3-2), the J gene TRBJ1-3; TRBD1 matches 7 bases. Germline V CDR1 and CDR2: LGHDT, YNNKEL (reference sequence). CDR3 length: 15 residues. The V segment lost 6 bases and the J segment 4 bases; nucleotides outside the gene matches: 9. The CDR3, as DNA: TGTGCCAGCAGTTTTGCCGGGACAGACGGAAACACCATATATTTT. Protein: CASSFAGTDGNTIYF.

The chain is built from TRBV19 and TRBJ2-1; 12 bases line up with TRBD1. V was pared by 3 bases and J by 8 bases, with 2 bases of the junction left unmatched. This CDR3 has 14 amino acids. Germline V lookup: CDR1 LNHDA, CDR2 SQIVND (reference sequence). In nucleotides, the CDR3 is TGTGCCAGTAGTATGGGACAGGGGGCTTATGAGCAGTTCTTC. The encoded protein is CASSMGQGAYEQFF.

The rearrangement joins TRBV21-1 to TRBJ2-1; TRBD2, the table's D call, lacks a check against the DNA. TRBV21-1 is described as a pseudogene. The CDR3 contains 17 residues. The CDR3 reads CASSKGGSGPSYNEQFF. The CDR3 nucleotides are TGTGCCAGCAGCAAAGGGGGTAGCGGGCCCTCCTACAATGAGCAGTTCTTC.

As DNA, the CDR3 is TGTGCCAGCAGCTCCGAGGGGGGGAGCGGTCTATCCAAAAACATTCAGTACTTC. It codes for CASSSEGGSGLSKNIQYF. The chain uses TRBV7-2 and TRBJ2-4, with D perhaps TRBD2 (7 bases). The CDR3 loop spans 18 amino acids. Looked up from germline, CDR1 is SGHTA and CDR2 is FQGNSA. V lost 4 bases and J lost 2, with 21 bases in between.

This clone was counted a single time. V gene TRBV5-1 combines with J gene TRBJ1-2, with 11 bases identical to TRBD1. The V segment lost 4 bases and the J segment 6 bases; nucleotides outside the gene matches: 8. The CDR3 totals 15 residues. Germline V gene data show CDR1 as SGHRS and CDR2 as YFSETQ. CDR3 DNA sequence: TGCGCCAGCAGCCCCCGACCGGACAGGGGGCATGGCTACACCTTC. It specifies CASSPRPDRGHGYTF. Based on the CDR3 plus reference TRBV5-1 and TRBJ1-2, the full variable domain is KAGVTQTPRYLIKTRGQQVTLSCSPISGHRSVSWYQQTPGQGLQFLFEYFSETQRNKGNFPGRFSGRQFSNSRSEMNVSTLELGDSALYLCASSPRPDRGHGYTFGSGTRLTVV.

This clone was recorded only once. The rearrangement links TRBV3-1 (or the pseudogene TRBV3-2) to TRBJ1-1; 7 positions agree with TRBD1. CDR3 length: 13 amino acids. The V segment lost 4 bases and the J segment 7 bases; nucleotides outside the gene matches: 6. Germline V gene sequence: CDR1 LGHDT, CDR2 YNNKEL (reference sequence). The CDR3, as DNA: TGTGCCAGCAGCCCAGGGGGAAGGGTTGAAGCTTTCTTT. This sequence encodes CASSPGGRVEAFF.

The rearrangement uses TRBV29-1 and TRBJ2-5, with D possibly TRBD1 on 6 matching bases. This CDR3 has 11 amino acids. Germline lookup yields CDR1 SQVTM and CDR2 ANQGSEA. Trimming removed 6 bases at V and 5 bases at J, with 10 bases between. The CDR3 loop reads CSVGQGETQYF. The CDR3 DNA is TGCAGCGTCGGGCAGGGGGAGACCCAGTACTTC.

The chain carries TRBV3-1 (or the pseudogene TRBV3-2) and TRBJ1-3, with 7 bases matching TRBD1. V was clipped by 2 bases and J by 0 bases; unmatched bases: 4. The CDR3 has 16 residues. CDR1 LGHDT and CDR2 YNNKEL come from the germline V gene (reference sequence). The CDR3 nucleotides are TGTGCCAGCAGCCAATATCAGGGGGTCTCTGGAAACACCATATATTTT. Amino acid sequence: CASSQYQGVSGNTIYF.

V and J are TRBV9 and TRBJ2-1, with a tentative D call TRBD2 (6 bases). The CDR3 contains 16 residues. CDR1 is SGDLS and CDR2 is YYNGEE in the germline V gene. Trimming shortened V by 0 bases and J by 0 bases, and 10 bases separated the two germline ends. This chain's CDR3 is CASSVGYGSSYNEQFF. DNA for the CDR3: TGTGCCAGCAGCGTAGGATACGGGAGCTCCTACAATGAGCAGTTCTTC. Drawing the rest from reference TRBV9 and TRBJ2-1, the complete variable domain is DSGVTQTPKHLITATGQRVTLRCSPRSGDLSVYWYQQSLDQGLQFLIQYYNGEERAKGNILERFSAQQFPDLHSELNLSSLELGDSALYFCASSVGYGSSYNEQFFGPGTRLTVL.

The rearrangement joins TRBV4-2 to TRBJ2-7, with TRBD2 matching over 12 bases. The CDR3 loop spans 17 amino acids. The junction had 5 bases not matched to a gene; V was cut back by 0 bases and J by 2 bases. The germline gives CDR1 LGHNA, CDR2 YNFKEQ. CDR3 nucleotides: TGTGCCAGCAGCCAAGATAGGACTAGCGGGGTAGCCTACGAGCAGTACTTC. Encoded protein: CASSQDRTSGVAYEQYF.